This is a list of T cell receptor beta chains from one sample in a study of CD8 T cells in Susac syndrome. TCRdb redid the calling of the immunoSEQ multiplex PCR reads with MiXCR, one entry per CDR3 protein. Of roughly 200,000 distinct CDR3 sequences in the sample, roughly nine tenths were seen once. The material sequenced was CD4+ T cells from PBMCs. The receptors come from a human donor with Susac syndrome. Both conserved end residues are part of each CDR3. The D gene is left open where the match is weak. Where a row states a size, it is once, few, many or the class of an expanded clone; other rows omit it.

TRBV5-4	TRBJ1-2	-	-	TGTGCCAGCAGCTTACAGGGAACCAACTATGGCTACACCTTC	CASSLQGTNYGYTF
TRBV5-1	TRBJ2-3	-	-	TGCGCCAGCCTTGAAACAGATACGCAGTATTTT	CASLETDTQYF
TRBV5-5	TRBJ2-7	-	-	TGTGCCAGCAGCTTGCTCTACTCCTACGAGCAGTACTTC	CASSLLYSYEQYF
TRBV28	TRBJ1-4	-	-	TGTGCCAGCAGTTTGTTAAATGAGAATGAAAAACTGTTTTTT	CASSLLNENEKLFF
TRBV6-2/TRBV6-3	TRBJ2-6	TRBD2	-	TGTGCCAGCAGACCCCCACTAGCGGGGGGTATCTCTGGGGCCAACGTCCTGACTTTC	CASRPPLAGGISGANVLTF
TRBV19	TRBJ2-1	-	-	TGTGCCAGTAGTATAGAATTTACGGGGAATGAGCAGTTCTTC	CASSIEFTGNEQFF
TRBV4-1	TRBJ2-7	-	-	TGCGCCAGCAGCCAACCGGACAGCAGGTACGAGCAGTACTTC	CASSQPDSRYEQYF
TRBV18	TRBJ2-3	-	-	TGTGCCAGCTCACCACCTTCGTCAGACACAGATACGCAGTATTTT	CASSPPSSDTDTQYF
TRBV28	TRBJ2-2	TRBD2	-	TGTGCCAGCAGTTTAATCGGCGGGAGACGTTCCGGGGAGCTGTTTTTT	CASSLIGGRRSGELFF
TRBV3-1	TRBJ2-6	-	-	TGTGCCAGCAGCCACGAGGGCTCTGGGGCCAACGTCCTGACTTTC	CASSHEGSGANVLTF
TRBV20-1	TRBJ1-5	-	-	TGCAGTGCCACCGGACGGGCTAATCAGCCCCAGCATTTT	CSATGRANQPQHF
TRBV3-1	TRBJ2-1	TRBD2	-	TGTGCCAGCAGCCTCCTATCAGGTAGCGGGAGGGGTGAGCAGTTCTTC	CASSLLSGSGRGEQFF
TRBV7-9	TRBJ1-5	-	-	TGTGCCAGCAGCTTGGGAGGGACGTACCAAAATCAGCCCCAGCATTTT	CASSLGGTYQNQPQHF
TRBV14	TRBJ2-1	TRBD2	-	TGTGCCAGCAGCCAGTTTGCGGGAGCCAAGGGCTCCTACAATGAGCAGTTCTTC	CASSQFAGAKGSYNEQFF
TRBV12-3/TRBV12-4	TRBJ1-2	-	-	TGTGCCAGCAGTTTACAGGGAAAGGTTTATGGCTACACCTTC	CASSLQGKVYGYTF
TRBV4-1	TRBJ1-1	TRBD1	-	TGCGCCAGCAGCCAAACCAACCGGGACAGCGGACCGGGGGCAACTGAAGCTTTCTTT	CASSQTNRDSGPGATEAFF
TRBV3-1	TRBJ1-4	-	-	TGTGCCAGCAGCCTAAAACATGAAAAACTGTTTTTT	CASSLKHEKLFF
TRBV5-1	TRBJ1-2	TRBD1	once	TGCGCCAGCAGCTTGGCCGGGACAGAAAATGGCTACACCTTC	CASSLAGTENGYTF
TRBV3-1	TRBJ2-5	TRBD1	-	TGTGCCAGCAGCCAGGGGAGACAGGGGTATACTGAGACCCAGTACTTC	CASSQGRQGYTETQYF
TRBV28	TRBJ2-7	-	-	TGTGCCAGCTTCGTGTTTCCAACCCAAATGGGCGAGCAGTACTTC	CASFVFPTQMGEQYF
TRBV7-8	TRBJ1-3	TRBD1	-	TGTGCCAGCAGCCTCACCTCCGGGACAGGGGGAACTGGAAACACCATATATTTT	CASSLTSGTGGTGNTIYF
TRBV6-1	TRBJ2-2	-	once	TGTGCCACCCGGACAGCGCTCACCGGGGAGCTGTTTTTT	CATRTALTGELFF
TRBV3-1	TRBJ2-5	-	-	TGTGCCAGCAGCCAACTTAACAGGGTTCATCAAGAGACCCAGTACTTC	CASSQLNRVHQETQYF
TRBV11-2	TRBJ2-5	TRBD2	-	TGTGCCAGCACCGGGGGGGGCGGAGAGACCCAGTACTTC	CASTGGGGETQYF
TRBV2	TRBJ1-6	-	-	TGTGCCAGCAGTGAGACCGAACGAGCCCTCCACTTT	CASSETERALHF
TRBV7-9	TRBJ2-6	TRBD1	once	TGTGCCAGCAGCTCGACAGGGGTCTCTGGGGCCAACGTCCTGACTTTC	CASSSTGVSGANVLTF
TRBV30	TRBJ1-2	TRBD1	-	TGTGCCTGGAGTCCGGACAGGGTCTATGGCTACACCTTC	CAWSPDRVYGYTF
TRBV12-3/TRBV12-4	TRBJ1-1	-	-	TGTGCCAGCAGTTCCCGTGCTGGGGGCACTGAAGCTTTCTTT	CASSSRAGGTEAFF
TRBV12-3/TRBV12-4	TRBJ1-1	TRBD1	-	TGTGCCATCACGGGACAGATGAACACTGAAGCTTTCTTT	CAITGQMNTEAFF
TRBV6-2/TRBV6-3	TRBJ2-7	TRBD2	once	TGTGCTAGCGAGATGGATGGTAGCGGGGGACCGTGGGACTTC	CASEMDGSGGPWDF
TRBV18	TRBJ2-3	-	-	TGTGCCAGCTCACATCCAGTCGATACGCAGTATTTT	CASSHPVDTQYF
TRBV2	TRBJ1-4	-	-	TGTGCCAGCAGTGAATTTCTAATAGAAAAACTGTTTTTT	CASSEFLIEKLFF
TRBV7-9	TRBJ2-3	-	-	TGTGCCAGCAGCCCAGTCGTGAGCACAGATACGCAGTATTTT	CASSPVVSTDTQYF
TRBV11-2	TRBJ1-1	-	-	TGTGCCAGCAGCTTAGATCCGGGACAGAACACTGAAGCTTTCTTT	CASSLDPGQNTEAFF
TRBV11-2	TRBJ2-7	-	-	TGTGCCAGCAGCCCCCTGCGGTATACCTACGAGCAGTACTTC	CASSPLRYTYEQYF
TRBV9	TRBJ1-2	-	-	TGTGCCAGCAGCGCCGAGCGGCGGGGCAGGGGCTACACCTTC	CASSAERRGRGYTF
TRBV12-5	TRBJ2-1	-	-	TGTGCTAGTGGTTTGGCGGACTTCGATGAGCAGTTCTTC	CASGLADFDEQFF
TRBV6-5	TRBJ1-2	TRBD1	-	TGTGCCAGCAGTAGGGACAGGCGAAACTATGGCTACACCTTC	CASSRDRRNYGYTF
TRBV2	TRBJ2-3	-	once	TGTGCCAGCAGTGAGCGGCGGGATACGCAGTATTTT	CASSERRDTQYF
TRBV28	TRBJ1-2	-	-	TGTGCCAGCAGGACGACAGGAAATGACTATGGCTACACCTTC	CASRTTGNDYGYTF
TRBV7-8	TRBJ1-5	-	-	TGTGCCAGCAACCTCGGACCTTATAGCAATCAGCCCCAGCATTTT	CASNLGPYSNQPQHF
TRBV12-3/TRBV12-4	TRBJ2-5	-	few	TGTGCCAGCAGCCGGGGTTCTAAGACGGAGACCCAGTACTTC	CASSRGSKTETQYF
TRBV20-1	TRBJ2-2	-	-	TGCAGTGCTAGACAGGGTGCCGGGGAGCTGTTTTTT	CSARQGAGELFF
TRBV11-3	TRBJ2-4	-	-	TGTGCCAGCAGCGAAAATCTCTTGGGGATTCAGTACTTC	CASSENLLGIQYF
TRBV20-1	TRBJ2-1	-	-	TGCAGTGCCGAAGTCGGAACTAACAGGTTTGATTGGGCCGATGAGCAGTTCTTC	CSAEVGTNRFDWADEQFF
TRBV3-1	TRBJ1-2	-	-	TGTGCCAGCAGCCACCAAGGGGGGAACTATGGCTACACCTTC	CASSHQGGNYGYTF
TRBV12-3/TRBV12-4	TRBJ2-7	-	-	TGTGCCAGCAGGTCGGGGGGCGGCACTTACGAGCAGTACTTC	CASRSGGGTYEQYF
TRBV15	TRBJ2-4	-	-	TGTGCCACGGGCGATAGAAACATTCAGTACTTC	CATGDRNIQYF